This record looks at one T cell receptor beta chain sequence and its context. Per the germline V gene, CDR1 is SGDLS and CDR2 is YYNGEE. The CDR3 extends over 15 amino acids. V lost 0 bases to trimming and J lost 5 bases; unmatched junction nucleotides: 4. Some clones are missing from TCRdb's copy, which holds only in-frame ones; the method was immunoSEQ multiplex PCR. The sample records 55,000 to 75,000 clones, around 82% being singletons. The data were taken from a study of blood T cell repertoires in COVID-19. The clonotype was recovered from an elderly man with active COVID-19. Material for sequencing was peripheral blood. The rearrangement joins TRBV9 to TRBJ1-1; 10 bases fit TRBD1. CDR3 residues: CASSVVGTGATEAFF. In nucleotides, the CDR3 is TGTGCCAGCAGCGTAGTAGGGACAGGGGCGACTGAAGCTTTCTTT.